This T cell receptor (beta chain) originates from a study of blood T cell repertoires in COVID-19. Sequencing used immunoSEQ multiplex PCR; TCRdb keeps in-frame clones, though not all of them. The sample consists of about 140,000 clones, around 84% of them appearing once. Germline lookup yields CDR1 DFQATT and CDR2 SNEGSKA (reference sequence). The V and J ends lost 3 bases and 0 bases respectively, with 12 bases between them. The length of the CDR3 is 15 residues. V is TRBV20-1 and J is TRBJ1-3; the D gene is possibly TRBD1 (5 bases). The TCR originated in a woman in her fifties or sixties with acute or convalescent COVID-19. The source material was peripheral blood. As DNA, the CDR3 is TGCAGTGCTAGTGAGAGACAGAACTCTGGAAACACCATATATTTT. This codes for CSASERQNSGNTIYF.